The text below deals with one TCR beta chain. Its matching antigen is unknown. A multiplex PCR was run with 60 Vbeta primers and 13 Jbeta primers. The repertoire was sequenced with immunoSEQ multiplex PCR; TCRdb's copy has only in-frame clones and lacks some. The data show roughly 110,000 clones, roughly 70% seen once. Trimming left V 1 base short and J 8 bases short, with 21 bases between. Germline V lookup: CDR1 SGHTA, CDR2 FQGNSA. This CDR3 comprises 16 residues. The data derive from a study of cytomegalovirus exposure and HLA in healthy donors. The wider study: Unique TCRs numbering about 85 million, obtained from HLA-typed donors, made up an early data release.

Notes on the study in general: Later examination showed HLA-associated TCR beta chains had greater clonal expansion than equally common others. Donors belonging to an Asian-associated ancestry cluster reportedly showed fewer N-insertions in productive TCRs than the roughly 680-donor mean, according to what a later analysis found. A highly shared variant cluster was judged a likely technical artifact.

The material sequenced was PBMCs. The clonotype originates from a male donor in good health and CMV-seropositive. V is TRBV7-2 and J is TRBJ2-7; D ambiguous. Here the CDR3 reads CASSLVSQDLVEKQYF. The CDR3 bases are TGTGCCAGCAGCTTAGTAAGCCAGGATCTGGTAGAAAAGCAGTACTTC.